The rows below give T cell receptor beta chains drawn from one sample of a study of blood T cell repertoires in COVID-19. Data came from immunoSEQ multiplex PCR; TCRdb stores just in-frame clones and leaves some out. The sample shows 260,000 or so clones, 87% of them seen only once. Sequenced material: PBMCs or T cells enriched from blood (not recorded which). The receptors stem from a woman in her 30s with acute COVID-19. Both conserved end residues are part of each CDR3. The D gene is left open where the match is weak. The size entry is marked missing in some rows and otherwise reads once, few, many or a size class.

size: .
D: TRBD1
J: TRBJ1-1
V: TRBV11-3
DNA: TGTGCCAGCAGCAAAGGGGGCGGGAACACTGAAGCTTTCTTT
CDR3: CASSKGGGNTEAFF

size: .
D: .
J: TRBJ1-3
V: TRBV3-1/TRBV3-2
DNA: TGTGCCAGCAGCCAAGAGGGCCGGGGAAACACCATATATTTT
CDR3: CASSQEGRGNTIYF

size: .
D: TRBD1
J: TRBJ2-7
V: TRBV2
DNA: TGTGCCAGCCCTGCCGAGGGACAGGCGGATTCCTACGAGCAGTACTTC
CDR3: CASPAEGQADSYEQYF

size: .
D: TRBD1
J: TRBJ1-2
V: TRBV7-9
DNA: TGTGCCAGCAGCATCTCCGACAGGGCAGATGGCTACACCTTC
CDR3: CASSISDRADGYTF

size: .
D: .
J: TRBJ1-1
V: TRBV27
DNA: TGTGCCAGCAGTTCGCCGTCGGGGGGCACTGAAGCTTTCTTT
CDR3: CASSSPSGGTEAFF

size: .
D: TRBD1
J: TRBJ1-5
V: TRBV12-5
DNA: TGTGCTAGTGTCGGGACAGGGAGCAATCAGCCCCAGCATTTT
CDR3: CASVGTGSNQPQHF

size: .
D: .
J: TRBJ2-2
V: TRBV6-5
DNA: TGTGCCAGCAGCCCGTTGACCGGGAGCACCGGGGAGCTGTTTTTT
CDR3: CASSPLTGSTGELFF

size: .
D: TRBD2
J: TRBJ2-7
V: TRBV7-8
DNA: TGTGCCAGCAGCTTAGCGGGACTAGCGGGGGCCCGGAGCTCCTACGAGCAGTACTTC
CDR3: CASSLAGLAGARSSYEQYF

size: .
D: .
J: TRBJ1-4
V: TRBV21-1
DNA: TGTGCCAGCAGCACTGCGAGGCCGTGGCGTGAAAAACTGTTTTTT
CDR3: CASSTARPWREKLFF

size: once
D: TRBD1
J: TRBJ2-7
V: TRBV18
DNA: TGTGCCAGCTCACCGCCCGGACAGGGGTCCTACGAGCAGTACTTC
CDR3: CASSPPGQGSYEQYF

size: .
D: TRBD2
J: TRBJ2-7
V: TRBV7-2
DNA: TGTGCCAGCAGCTTAACAGCGGGGGGAACCTACGAGCAGTACTTC
CDR3: CASSLTAGGTYEQYF

size: .
D: .
J: TRBJ1-4
V: TRBV7-9
DNA: TGTGCCAGCAGCTTGGCGTCCGGGGTCTCAACTAATGAAAAACTGTTTTTT
CDR3: CASSLASGVSTNEKLFF

size: .
D: .
J: TRBJ2-7
V: TRBV4-3
DNA: TGCGCCAGCAGCCGGAAGGACAGCCCGTACGAGCAGTACTTC
CDR3: CASSRKDSPYEQYF

size: .
D: TRBD1
J: TRBJ1-4
V: TRBV11-2
DNA: TGTGCCAGCAGCTGGACAGGGGCGAACGAAAAACTGTTTTTT
CDR3: CASSWTGANEKLFF

size: .
D: TRBD1
J: TRBJ1-1
V: TRBV2
DNA: TGTGCCAGCAGGGGGACAGGGGCGGAAGCTTTCTTT
CDR3: CASRGTGAEAFF

size: .
D: .
J: TRBJ2-2
V: TRBV7-9
DNA: TGTGCCAGCAGGGCCGGGGGGAACACCGGGGAGCTGTTTTTT
CDR3: CASRAGGNTGELFF

size: .
D: .
J: TRBJ1-1
V: TRBV4-1
DNA: TGCGCCAGCAGCCAAGGGGTGGGGGCCAACACTGAAGCTTTCTTT
CDR3: CASSQGVGANTEAFF

size: .
D: TRBD1
J: TRBJ2-2
V: TRBV27
DNA: TGTGCCAGCACCCCCGGGACAGGGGCCACCGGGGAGCTGTTTTTT
CDR3: CASTPGTGATGELFF

size: .
D: .
J: TRBJ2-5
V: TRBV4-1
DNA: TGCGCCAGCAGCCAAGGGTTGTGGGTTCCCCAGTGGGGCGAGACCCAGTACTTC
CDR3: CASSQGLWVPQWGETQYF

size: .
D: TRBD1
J: TRBJ1-5
V: TRBV2
DNA: TGTGCCAGCAGTGAAGGCGCAGGGGGTCAGCCCCAGCATTTT
CDR3: CASSEGAGGQPQHF

size: .
D: .
J: TRBJ2-3
V: TRBV11-2
DNA: TGTGCCAGCAGCTTAGCGGGGAAAGATACGCAGTATTTT
CDR3: CASSLAGKDTQYF

size: .
D: TRBD1
J: TRBJ1-2
V: TRBV30
DNA: TGTGCCTGGAAGTCTTCCGGGACAGGGGTTGATGGCTACACCTTC
CDR3: CAWKSSGTGVDGYTF

size: .
D: .
J: TRBJ2-3
V: TRBV5-4
DNA: TGTGCCAGCAGCGGACTAACCCGCACAGATACGCAGTATTTT
CDR3: CASSGLTRTDTQYF

size: .
D: .
J: TRBJ2-5
V: TRBV7-2
DNA: TGTGCCAGCAGCTTCGGGGGGCCGGAGGAGACCCAGTACTTC
CDR3: CASSFGGPEETQYF

size: .
D: TRBD1
J: TRBJ1-2
V: TRBV6-5
DNA: TGTGCCAGCAGTCGAACCGGGACAGGGGGCTACGGCTACACCTTC
CDR3: CASSRTGTGGYGYTF

size: .
D: .
J: TRBJ1-1
V: TRBV7-2
DNA: TGTGCCAGCAGCTTCGTAATACAGGGTTCCCACGGAGCTTTCTTT
CDR3: CASSFVIQGSHGAFF